These 5 T cell receptor beta chains share one sample of origin, sequenced in a study of blood T cells in healthy people across ages. The use of a sample-barcoded 5' primer and a J-beta primer mix characterized a second PCR of 7 to 11 cycles. MiXCR, applied by TCRdb to the 5' RACE reads, yields one record per CDR3 protein. The table lists more than 600,000 distinct CDR3 sequences, roughly 25% of them singletons. This same sample was also part of a study on T cells of mothers and their children.

Sequenced sample: blood. These receptors were taken from a boy between 10 and 17 years old in good health.

This clonotype has a handful of counts. The V and J genes are TRBV7-2 and TRBJ2-2; 7 bases line up with TRBD2. Trimming at V came to 5 bases and at J to 7 bases, leaving 16 bases not matched to a gene. This CDR3 region has 17 residues. Per the germline V gene, CDR1 is SGHTA and CDR2 is FQGNSA. The CDR3 here is CASSAGGTTRVFGELFF. The CDR3, as DNA: TGTGCCAGCAGCGCCGGAGGGACTACCCGGGTGTTCGGGGAGCTGTTTTTT.

The J gene is TRBJ2-5, the V gene TRBV11-1, with D perhaps TRBD2 (6 bases). With the DNA end fitting TRBJ2-1 better, the J assignment may be wrong. Looked up from germline, CDR1 is SGHAT and CDR2 is FQDESV (reference sequence). The CDR3 loop spans 15 amino acids. CDR3 region: CASSLVVAAYNEQFF. The CDR3 nucleotides read TGTGCCAGCAGCTTAGTGGTAGCGGCTTACAATGAGCAGTTCTTC.

The J gene is TRBJ2-1, the V gene TRBV28; 8 bases fit TRBD2. Trimming at V came to 1 base and at J to 5 bases, leaving 1 base not matched to a gene. CDR3 size: 14 residues. Germline CDR1 and CDR2: MDHEN and SYDVKM. In DNA, the CDR3 is TGTGCCAGCAGTTTATTTAGCGGGAACAATGAGCAGTTCTTC. It specifies CASSLFSGNNEQFF.

V is TRBV12-3 or TRBV12-4 and J is TRBJ2-1, with D hard to call. V lost 3 bases and J lost 0, with 9 bases in between. There are 15 residues in the CDR3. The DNA for the CDR3 is TGTGCCAGCAGTTTTACCACGAGCTCCTACAATGAGCAGTTCTTC. The encoded protein is CASSFTTSSYNEQFF.

The sample holds a few counts of this clonotype. The chain joins TRBV29-1 to TRBJ2-5, with 7 bases identical to TRBD2. CDR1 and CDR2 (germline): SQVTM, ANQGSEA. Trimming at V came to 2 bases and at J to 1 base, leaving 13 bases not matched to a gene. This CDR3 contains 17 residues. CDR3 nucleotides: TGCAGCGTTGAACTTCTAGCGGTTGGCTTCATCCAAGAGACCCAGTACTTC. It encodes CSVELLAVGFIQETQYF.